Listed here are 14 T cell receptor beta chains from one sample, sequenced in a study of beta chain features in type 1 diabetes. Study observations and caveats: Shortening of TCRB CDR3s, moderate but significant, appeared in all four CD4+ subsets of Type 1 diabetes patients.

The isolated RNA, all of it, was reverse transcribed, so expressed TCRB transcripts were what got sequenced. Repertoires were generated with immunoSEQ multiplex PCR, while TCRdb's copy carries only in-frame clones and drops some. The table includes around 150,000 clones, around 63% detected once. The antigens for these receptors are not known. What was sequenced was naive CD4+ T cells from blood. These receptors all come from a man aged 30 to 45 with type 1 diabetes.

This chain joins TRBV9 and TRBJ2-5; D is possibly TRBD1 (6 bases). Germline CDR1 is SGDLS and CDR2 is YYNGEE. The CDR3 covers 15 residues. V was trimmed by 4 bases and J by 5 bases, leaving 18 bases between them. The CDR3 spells CASSLRSTGWETQYF. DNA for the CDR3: TGTGCCAGCAGCCTTCGCTCGACAGGTTGGGAGACCCAGTACTTC. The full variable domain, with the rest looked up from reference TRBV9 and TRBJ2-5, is DSGVTQTPKHLITATGQRVTLRCSPRSGDLSVYWYQQSLDQGLQFLIQYYNGEERAKGNILERFSAQQFPDLHSELNLSSLELGDSALYFCASSLRSTGWETQYFGPGTRLLVL.

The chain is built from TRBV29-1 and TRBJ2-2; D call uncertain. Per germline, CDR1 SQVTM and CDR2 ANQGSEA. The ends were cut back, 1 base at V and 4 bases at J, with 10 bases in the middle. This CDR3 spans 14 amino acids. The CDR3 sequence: CSVEGQDLTGELFF. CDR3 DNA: TGCAGCGTTGAAGGCCAGGACCTCACCGGGGAGCTGTTTTTT.

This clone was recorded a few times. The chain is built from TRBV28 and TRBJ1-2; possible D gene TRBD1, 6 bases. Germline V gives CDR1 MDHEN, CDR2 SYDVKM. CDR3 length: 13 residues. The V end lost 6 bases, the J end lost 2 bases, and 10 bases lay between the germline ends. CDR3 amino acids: CASSVTGNYGYTF. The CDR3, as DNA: TGTGCCAGCAGCGTTACAGGGAACTATGGCTACACCTTC.

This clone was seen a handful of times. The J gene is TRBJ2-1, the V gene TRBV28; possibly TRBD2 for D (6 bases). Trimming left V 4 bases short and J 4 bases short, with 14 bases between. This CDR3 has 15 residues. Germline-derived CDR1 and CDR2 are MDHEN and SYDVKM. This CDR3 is CASSYPGTGYNEQFF. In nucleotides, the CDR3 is TGTGCCAGCAGTTACCCCGGGACTGGGTACAATGAGCAGTTCTTC.

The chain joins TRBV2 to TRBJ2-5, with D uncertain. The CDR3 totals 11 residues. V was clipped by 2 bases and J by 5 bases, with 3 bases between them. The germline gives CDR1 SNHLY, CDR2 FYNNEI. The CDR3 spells CASSERETQYF. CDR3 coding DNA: TGTGCCAGCAGTGAAAGGGAGACCCAGTACTTC.

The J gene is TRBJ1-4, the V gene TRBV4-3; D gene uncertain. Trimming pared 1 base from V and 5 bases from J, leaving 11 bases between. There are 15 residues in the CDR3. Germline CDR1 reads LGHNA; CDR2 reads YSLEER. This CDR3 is CASSQGSGNNEKLFF. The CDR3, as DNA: TGCGCCAGCAGCCAAGGGTCCGGTAACAATGAAAAACTGTTTTTT.

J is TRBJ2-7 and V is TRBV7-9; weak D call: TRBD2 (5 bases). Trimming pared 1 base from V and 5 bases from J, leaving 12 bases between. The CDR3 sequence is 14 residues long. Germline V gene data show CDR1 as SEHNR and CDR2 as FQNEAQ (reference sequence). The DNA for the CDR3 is TGTGCCAGCAGCTTAGGTATCTCCGGGGACGAGCAGTACTTC. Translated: CASSLGISGDEQYF. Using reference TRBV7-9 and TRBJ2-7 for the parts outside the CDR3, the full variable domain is DTGVSQNPRHKITKRGQNVTFRCDPISEHNRLYWYRQTLGQGPEFLTYFQNEAQLEKSRLLSDRFSAERPKGSFSTLEIQRTEQGDSAMYLCASSLGISGDEQYFGPGTRLTVT.

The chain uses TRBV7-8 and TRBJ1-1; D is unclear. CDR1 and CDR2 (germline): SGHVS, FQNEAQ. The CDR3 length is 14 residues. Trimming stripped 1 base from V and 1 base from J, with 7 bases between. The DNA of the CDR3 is TGTGCCAGCAGCTTAGGGAACAGGAACACTGAAGCTTTCTTT. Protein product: CASSLGNRNTEAFF.

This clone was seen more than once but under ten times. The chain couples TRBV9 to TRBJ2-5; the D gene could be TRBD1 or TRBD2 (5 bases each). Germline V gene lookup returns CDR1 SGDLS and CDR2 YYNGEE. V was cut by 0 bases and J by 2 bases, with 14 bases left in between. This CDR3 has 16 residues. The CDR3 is CASSVAQGGGQETQYF. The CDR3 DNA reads TGTGCCAGCAGCGTAGCGCAGGGTGGAGGTCAAGAGACCCAGTACTTC.

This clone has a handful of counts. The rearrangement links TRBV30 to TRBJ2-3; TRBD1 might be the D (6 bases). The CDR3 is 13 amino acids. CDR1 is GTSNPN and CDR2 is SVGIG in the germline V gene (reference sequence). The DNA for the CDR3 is TGTGTGTCAACAGGGTCCGGCACAGATACGCAGTATTTT. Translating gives CVSTGSGTDTQYF.

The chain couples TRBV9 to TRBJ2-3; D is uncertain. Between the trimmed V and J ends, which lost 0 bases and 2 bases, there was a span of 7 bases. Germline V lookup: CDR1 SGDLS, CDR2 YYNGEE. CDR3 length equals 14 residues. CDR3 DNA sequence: TGTGCCAGCAGCGTAGACCCGGACACAGATACGCAGTATTTT. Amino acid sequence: CASSVDPDTDTQYF.

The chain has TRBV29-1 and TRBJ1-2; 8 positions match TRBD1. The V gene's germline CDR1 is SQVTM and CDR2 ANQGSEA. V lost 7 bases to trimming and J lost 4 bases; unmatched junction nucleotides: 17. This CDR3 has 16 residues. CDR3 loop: CSAGGQGADVGYGYTF. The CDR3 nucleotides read TGCAGCGCGGGTGGGCAGGGGGCCGACGTTGGCTATGGCTACACCTTC.

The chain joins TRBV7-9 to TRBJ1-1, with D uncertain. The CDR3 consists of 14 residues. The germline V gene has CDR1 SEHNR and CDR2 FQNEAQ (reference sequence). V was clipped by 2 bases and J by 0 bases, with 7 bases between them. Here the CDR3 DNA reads TGTGCCAGCAGCTTAAAGGGAATGAACACTGAAGCTTTCTTT. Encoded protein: CASSLKGMNTEAFF.

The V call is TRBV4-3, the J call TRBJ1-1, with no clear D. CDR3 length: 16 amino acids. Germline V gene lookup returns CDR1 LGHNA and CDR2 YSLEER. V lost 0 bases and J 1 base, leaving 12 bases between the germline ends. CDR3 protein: CASSQEGIPPNTEAFF. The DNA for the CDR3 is TGCGCCAGCAGCCAAGAAGGCATTCCACCGAACACTGAAGCTTTCTTT.